The clone carrying this TCR beta chain appeared a single time. The sample comes from a study of control samples from healthy donors and cancer patients. Sequenced by immunoSEQ multiplex PCR; TCRdb stores in-frame clones only, minus some. The top ten clones hold approximately 8.6% of a sample with some 130,000 clones, 80% to 95% of them seen once. Per germline, CDR1 SGHVS and CDR2 FNYEAQ. V gave up 4 bases and J gave up 2 bases; unmatched junction bases: 11. The CDR3 has 17 residues. The genes are TRBV7-6 and TRBJ2-3; TRBD2 agrees at 8 bases. This TCR derives from a man aged 18-30 years in good health. The specimen sequenced was blood. This CDR3 reads CASSSRGRGGNTDTQYF. The DNA for the CDR3 is TGTGCCAGCAGCTCTAGAGGCCGCGGGGGGAACACAGATACGCAGTATTTT.